The source of this T cell receptor (beta chain) is a study of early T cells in non-severe SARS-CoV-2 infection. Overall study context: Sequenced bulk RNA came from whole blood that was unsorted, and chains were unpaired.

This clonotype was found many times. Its antigen is currently unknown. Individual cDNA molecules received unique molecular identifiers during library preparation. TCRdb re-called the 5' RACE reads with MiXCR, one entry per CDR3 protein. The table shows roughly 60,000 distinct CDR3 sequences, with around 10% occurring only once. Broader study findings: Anti-spike CD8 responses were favored by VDJdb matching, which missed private and CD4 specificities.

This CDR3 comprises 15 residues. Trimming took off 5 bases at V and 1 base at J, with 11 bases between the two ends. The specimen was whole blood, collected at baseline. The clonotype comes from an adult who was a healthcare worker with PCR-confirmed SARS-CoV-2 infection or an uninfected control (not recorded which). The genes are TRBV12-3 or TRBV12-4 and TRBJ2-2; maybe TRBD1 (6 bases). CDR3 nucleotides: TGTGCCAGCAGTCTATCGGGACAGAACACCGGGGAGCTGTTTTTT. Translating gives CASSLSGQNTGELFF.